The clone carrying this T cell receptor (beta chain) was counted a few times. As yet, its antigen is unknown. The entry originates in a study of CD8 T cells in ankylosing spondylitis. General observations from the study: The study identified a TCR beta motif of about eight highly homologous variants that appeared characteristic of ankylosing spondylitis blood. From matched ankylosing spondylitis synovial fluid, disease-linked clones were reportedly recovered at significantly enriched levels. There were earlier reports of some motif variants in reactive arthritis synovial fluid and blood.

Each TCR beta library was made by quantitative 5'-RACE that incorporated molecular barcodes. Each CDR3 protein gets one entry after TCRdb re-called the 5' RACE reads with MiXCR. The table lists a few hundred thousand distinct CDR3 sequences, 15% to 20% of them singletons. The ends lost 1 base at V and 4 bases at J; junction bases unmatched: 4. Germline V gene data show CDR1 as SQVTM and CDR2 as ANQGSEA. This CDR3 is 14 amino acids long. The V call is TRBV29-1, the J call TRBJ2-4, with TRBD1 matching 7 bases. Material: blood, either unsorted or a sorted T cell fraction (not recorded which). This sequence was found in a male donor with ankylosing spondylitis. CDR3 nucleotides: TGCAGCGTTGAAGTACGGGACAGTAAAAACATTCAGTACTTC. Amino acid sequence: CSVEVRDSKNIQYF.